These 30 T cell receptor beta chains were all obtained from the same sample, sequenced in a study of Graves' ophthalmopathy and Graves' hyperthyroidism (dated by TCRdb to the late 2010s). Sequencing used an Illumina HiSeq 2000. For repertoire sequencing, the TCR beta CDR3 regions were amplified from RNA transcripts. The first round of RT-PCR was done with HTBI primers and the Qiagen OneStep RT-PCR kit, and was followed by a second round of multiplex PCR, then size selection and purification. TCRdb reprocessing: public reads trimmed at Q25 with fastp, clones called with MiXCR, in-frame beta chains kept. Each CDR3 protein gets just one entry, which takes the most common genes and DNA from the rows behind it. This sample comprises approximately 210,000 distinct CDR3 sequences, about 32% of them detected only once. Approximately 9.1% of the sample lies in the top ten. Sequencing was carried out using peripheral blood. These receptors were taken from a man aged 45-60 years with Graves' ophthalmopathy. Donor details come from another sample of the same person, matched by shared clones.

This clonotype was counted ten times or more. The genes are TRBV5-4 and TRBJ2-3; possibly TRBD1 for D (5 bases). In germline, CDR1 is SGHNT, CDR2 YYREEE (reference sequence). There are 15 residues in the CDR3. The V end was cut by 4 bases, the J end by 2 bases, with 14 bases between. In DNA form, the CDR3 reads TGTGCCAGCAGCCCAGGACACACTATCACAGATACGCAGTATTTT. Amino acids: CASSPGHTITDTQYF.

This clonotype was picked up many times. V usage is TRBV18 and J usage is TRBJ2-7; TRBD1 is a possible D gene (5 bases). The germline V gene has CDR1 KGHSH and CDR2 LQKENI. There are 12 residues in the CDR3. V was cut by 3 bases and J by 6 bases, with 9 bases left in between. The CDR3 sequence is CASSPTACEQYF. CDR3 nucleotides: TGTGCCAGCTCACCGACAGCTTGCGAGCAGTACTTC.

J is TRBJ2-7 and V is TRBV12-3 or TRBV12-4, with 7 bases matching TRBD2. There are 15 residues in the CDR3. After removal of 5 bases from V and 0 bases from J, the junction contained 7 bases not matched to a gene. CDR3: CASSLTSANSYEQYF. The CDR3 DNA sequence: TGTGCCAGCAGTCTAACTAGCGCGAACTCCTACGAGCAGTACTTC.

This clonotype came up many times. The chain employs TRBV3-1 and TRBJ2-7; maybe TRBD2 (6 bases). CDR3 length: 16 residues. Trimming stripped 1 base from V and 2 bases from J, with 15 bases between. Per the germline V gene, CDR1 is LGHDT and CDR2 is YNNKEL (reference sequence). This chain's CDR3 is CASSQVGRDLAYEQYF. The CDR3 region has the DNA TGTGCCAGCAGCCAAGTGGGCAGGGACTTGGCCTACGAGCAGTACTTC.

Many counts were recorded for this clonotype. The V gene is TRBV7-2, the J gene TRBJ2-7; TRBD1 matches at 9 bases. Losses at the gene ends were 2 bases for V and 4 bases for J; bases not matched to a gene: 6. This CDR3 has 15 amino acids. Looked up from germline, CDR1 is SGHTA and CDR2 is FQGNSA. The CDR3 nucleotides are TGTGCCAGCAGCTTACGTCGACAGGGGGTTTACGAGCAGTACTTC. This sequence encodes CASSLRRQGVYEQYF.

This clonotype was seen repeatedly, ten times or more. V usage is TRBV10-3 and J usage is TRBJ2-4; D is possibly TRBD2 (8 bases). This CDR3 is built from 19 residues. With 5 bases removed from V and 3 bases from J, the gap between germline ends came to 26 bases. Germline assignment: CDR1 ENHRY and CDR2 SYGVKD. For the CDR3, the DNA is TGTGCCATCAGTCCGCACCGGGACAGTGGGAGCGGGAGCAAAAACATTCAGTACTTC. Translated: CAISPHRDSGSGSKNIQYF.

This chain joins TRBV12-3 or TRBV12-4 and TRBJ1-2; a possible D gene is TRBD1 (6 bases). V lost 2 bases, J lost 2 bases, and 12 bases lay in between. The CDR3 loop spans 15 amino acids. Here the CDR3 reads CASSLRGGANYGYTF. In DNA, the CDR3 is TGTGCCAGCAGTTTAAGGGGGGGAGCCAACTATGGCTACACCTTC.

This clonotype was counted at least ten times. The rearrangement uses TRBV28 and TRBJ1-2, with no clear D. The CDR3 is made up of 13 amino acids. The germline gives CDR1 MDHEN, CDR2 SYDVKM. The germline V and J ends were trimmed by 1 base and 8 bases, with 11 bases remaining between them. CDR3 protein: CASSLSDGVGYTF. In DNA, the CDR3 is TGTGCCAGCAGTTTATCGGATGGGGTCGGCTACACCTTC.

This clonotype was seen ten or more times. The CDR3 loop reads CASSPNIGEETQYF. The CDR3, as DNA: TGTGCCAGCTCACCAAACATAGGGGAGGAGACCCAGTACTTC. The gene calls are TRBV18 and TRBJ2-5; perhaps D is TRBD1 or TRBD2 (5 bases each). CDR1 and CDR2 from the germline V gene are KGHSH and LQKENI. Between the trimmed V and J ends, which lost 2 bases and 5 bases, there was a span of 12 bases. This CDR3 has 14 residues.

This clonotype was found many times. Relative to the germline gene, one junction end is altered; a read error may explain this. The chain employs TRBV29-1 and TRBJ2-7, with D unclear. The CDR3 loop spans 12 amino acids. CDR1 and CDR2 (germline): SQVTM, ANQGSEA. The CDR3 DNA is TGCAGCGTTAAAGACACGGCGCGCGAGCAGTACTTC. It is translated as CSVKDTAREQYF.

The sample holds many counts of this clonotype. The chain is built from TRBV4-1 and TRBJ2-2, with D perhaps TRBD2 (6 bases). V was trimmed by 0 bases and J by 2 bases, leaving 16 bases between them. The germline V gene has CDR1 MGHRA and CDR2 YSYEKL. This CDR3 region has 18 residues. Written as DNA, the CDR3 is TGCGCCAGCAGCCAAGATAAAGTCCCGGGGGATAACACCGGGGAGCTGTTTTTT. Translating it yields CASSQDKVPGDNTGELFF.

This clonotype was counted ten times or more. The V and J genes are TRBV7-9 and TRBJ2-7, with D maybe TRBD2 (6 bases). The V end was cut by 6 bases, the J end by 3 bases, with 15 bases between. The CDR3 is made up of 14 amino acids. Germline values: CDR1 SEHNR, CDR2 FQNEAQ (reference sequence). The CDR3 here is CASRPAGGNYEQYF. CDR3 sequence (DNA): TGTGCCAGCAGGCCAGCGGGCGGGAACTACGAGCAGTACTTC. Combining the CDR3 with reference TRBV7-9 and TRBJ2-7 gives the whole variable domain DTGVSQNPRHKITKRGQNVTFRCDPISEHNRLYWYRQTLGQGPEFLTYFQNEAQLEKSRLLSDRFSAERPKGSFSTLEIQRTEQGDSAMYLCASRPAGGNYEQYFGPGTRLTVT.

The CDR3 DNA reads as TGTGCCAGCAGTTCTTGGGGTGCCGGGGAGCTGTTTTTT. Its protein is CASSSWGAGELFF. V gene TRBV12-3 or TRBV12-4 combines with J gene TRBJ2-2; no firm D call. Deletions cut 4 bases from V and 6 bases from J, with 9 bases between. This CDR3 has 13 amino acids.

This clonotype came up many times. The chain combines TRBV28 with TRBJ2-7; 7 bases are shared with TRBD1. The CDR3 runs to 16 residues. Trimming removed 4 bases from V and 3 bases from J; junction bases left unmatched: 12. In germline, CDR1 is MDHEN, CDR2 SYDVKM. Written as DNA, the CDR3 is TGTGCCAGCAGTTCCTCCGGGACAGTCCTTATCTACGAGCAGTACTTC. This gives the protein CASSSSGTVLIYEQYF.

This clonotype was counted at least ten times. This chain joins TRBV6-5 and TRBJ2-7; 9 nucleotides align to TRBD1. With V trimmed by 5 bases and J by 2 bases, 4 bases remained unmatched. The CDR3 consists of 14 residues. From germline, CDR1 is MNHEY and CDR2 SVGAGI. The chain's CDR3 is CASSIRDRAYEQYF. The CDR3 region has the DNA TGTGCCAGCAGTATCCGGGACAGGGCCTACGAGCAGTACTTC.

This clonotype was seen many times. V and J are TRBV6-4 and TRBJ1-5; TRBD1 is a possible D gene (5 bases). CDR1 and CDR2 (germline): MRHNA, SNTAGT. CDR3 length: 17 amino acids. Trimming removed 6 bases at V and 0 bases at J, with 18 bases between. The CDR3 region has the DNA TGTGCCAGCAGGACCGACAGCGGGGGGTATAGCAATCAGCCCCAGCATTTT. It yields the protein CASRTDSGGYSNQPQHF.

This clonotype showed up many times. V is TRBV7-9 and J is TRBJ1-1; D remains ambiguous. This CDR3 has 14 residues. Looked up from germline, CDR1 is SEHNR and CDR2 is FQNEAQ (reference sequence). V dropped 0 bases and J dropped 6 bases, with 11 bases sitting between them. As DNA, the CDR3 is TGTGCCAGCAGCTTAGCGGTGGAGGCCTCTGAAGCTTTCTTT. This encodes CASSLAVEASEAFF.

V usage is TRBV12-3 or TRBV12-4 and J usage is TRBJ1-2, with 7 bases aligning to TRBD1. The length of the CDR3 is 14 residues. V trimming: 6 bases; J trimming: 4 bases; junction bases outside the gene matches: 8. The CDR3 DNA reads TGTGCCAGCAGATCCATAGGGGGCGGCTATGGCTACACCTTC. Translated: CASRSIGGGYGYTF.

In this sample, this clonotype turned up many times. The V call is TRBV7-2, the J call TRBJ1-5; D might be TRBD1 (6 bases). This CDR3 is built from 15 residues. From germline, CDR1 is SGHTA and CDR2 FQGNSA. The V gene lost 4 bases and the J gene lost 6 bases, with 16 bases spanning the gap. As DNA, the CDR3 is TGTGCCAGCAGCTCCGATCTGGGGGGGCGTCAGCCCCAGCATTTT. The encoded protein is CASSSDLGGRQPQHF.

This clonotype was seen only a few times. The chain employs TRBV6-2 or TRBV6-3 and TRBJ1-1, with TRBD1 matching over 7 bases. V was clipped by 5 bases and J by 2 bases; unmatched bases: 8. Germline V gene lookup returns CDR1 MNHEY and CDR2 SVGEGT. The CDR3 sequence is 15 residues long. The CDR3 coding sequence is TGTGCCAGCAGTACAGGGGACGGGCGCAACACTGAAGCTTTCTTT. It specifies CASSTGDGRNTEAFF.

The V and J genes are TRBV7-3 and TRBJ2-5; D uncertain. V lost 2 bases to trimming and J lost 5 bases, with 9 bases between them. Germline V CDR1 and CDR2: SGHTA, FQGTGA. The CDR3 spans 13 residues. CDR3 in amino acids: CASSLAAFETQYF. The CDR3, as DNA: TGTGCCAGCAGCTTAGCGGCTTTCGAGACCCAGTACTTC.

This clonotype has a count of ten or more. A junction boundary mismatches the germline segment, possibly from a read error. The V gene is TRBV2, the J gene TRBJ1-5; a possible D gene is TRBD1 (5 bases). The CDR3 is 14 residues long. Per the germline V gene, CDR1 is SNHLY and CDR2 is FYNNEI. The CDR3 sequence is CACRSGGSNQPQHF. The CDR3 DNA reads as TGTGCCTGCAGATCGGGGGGTAGCAATCAGCCCCAGCATTTT.

There are many counts of this clonotype. The chain joins TRBV11-2 to TRBJ2-3, with 7 bases matching TRBD2. V was clipped by 0 bases and J by 1 base; unmatched bases: 4. CDR1 SGHAT and CDR2 FQNNGV come from the germline V gene. CDR3 length: 16 amino acids. CDR3 sequence reads: CASSLDMAGGTDTQYF. CDR3 bases: TGTGCCAGCAGCTTAGATATGGCGGGAGGCACAGATACGCAGTATTTT.

This clonotype showed up many times. The chain couples TRBV5-5 to TRBJ1-5; D is perhaps TRBD1 (5 bases). Trimming left V 0 bases short and J 7 bases short, with 8 bases between. Germline CDR1 is SGHKS and CDR2 is YYEKEE (reference sequence). The CDR3 loop spans 13 amino acids. The CDR3 DNA sequence: TGTGCCAGCAGCTTGGCTTGGGGCCAGCCCCAGCATTTT. Its translation: CASSLAWGQPQHF.

In this sample, this clonotype turned up many times. This chain connects TRBV6-5 to TRBJ1-2; D possibly corresponds to TRBD1 (6 bases). The V gene lost 2 bases and the J gene lost 5 bases, with 15 bases spanning the gap. The length of the CDR3 is 15 residues. Looked up from germline, CDR1 is MNHEY and CDR2 is SVGAGI. Here the CDR3 reads CASSYAGAGKYGYTF. CDR3 DNA sequence: TGTGCCAGCAGTTACGCGGGGGCTGGTAAATATGGCTACACCTTC.

The table lists this clonotype with many counts. The V gene is TRBV19, the J gene TRBJ1-2; a weak D match, TRBD1 (5 bases). V shed 6 bases and J shed 6 bases, with 17 bases lying between them. This CDR3 region has 14 residues. Germline CDR1 reads LNHDA; CDR2 reads SQIVND (reference sequence). CDR3 bases: TGTGCCAGTAGCCCAGGGAGGACTATCGATGGCTACACCTTC. Its translation is CASSPGRTIDGYTF.

This clonotype was recorded once. The rearrangement links TRBV20-1 to TRBJ2-7, with D possibly being TRBD2 (5 bases). The germline V and J ends were trimmed by 2 bases and 5 bases, with 22 bases remaining between them. The CDR3 covers 16 residues. The germline V gene has CDR1 DFQATT and CDR2 SNEGSKA (reference sequence). CDR3 coding DNA: TGCAGTGCTAGACCAAGGACTGGCGGCTTGATCCACGAGCAGTACTTC. This codes for CSARPRTGGLIHEQYF.

This clonotype was seen ten or more times. This rearrangement joins TRBV29-1 to TRBJ1-2, with 11 positions matching TRBD1. CDR3 length: 11 residues. After removal of 6 bases from V and 6 bases from J, the junction contained 0 bases not matched to a gene. The germline V gene encodes CDR1 SQVTM and CDR2 ANQGSEA. The CDR3 region has the DNA TGCAGCGTGGGACAGGGGGATGGCTACACCTTC. Protein product: CSVGQGDGYTF.

J is TRBJ1-1 and V is TRBV5-6; 7 bases are shared with TRBD1. Germline lookup yields CDR1 SGHDT and CDR2 YYEEEE. V shed 4 bases, J shed 3 bases, and the junction held 12 bases outside the gene matches. This CDR3 spans 16 amino acids. The CDR3 sequence: CASSIERTGLDTEAFF. The DNA for the CDR3 is TGTGCCAGCAGCATAGAAAGGACAGGTCTGGACACTGAAGCTTTCTTT.

This clonotype was observed many times. This rearrangement joins TRBV7-2 to TRBJ2-3; 8 bases align to TRBD2. The CDR3 contains 15 residues. CDR1 and CDR2 from the germline V gene are SGHTA and FQGNSA. Trimming at V came to 5 bases and at J to 0 bases, leaving 4 bases not matched to a gene. The CDR3 region is CASSLSGTSTDTQYF. In nucleotides, the CDR3 is TGTGCCAGCAGCCTTAGCGGGACCAGCACAGATACGCAGTATTTT.